The T cell receptor (beta chain) under discussion was sequenced for a study of metastatic and nonmetastatic thyroid tumors. The study, taken as a whole, reports: Patients with malignant thyroid tumors reportedly had significantly higher TCR beta diversity than those with benign nodules, in blood and tumor.

TCRdb re-clonotyped the PCR reads via MiXCR. The sample carries around 7,800 clones, 25% to 35% recorded once. At least ten counts were recorded for this clone. The antigen remains unidentified. There were no patients who had received any treatment before thyroid surgery. The source material was adjacent normal tissue. This TCR was recovered from a male donor with papillary thyroid cancer or a benign thyroid nodule (not recorded which). Some clones in this sample may be carry-over from other donors' samples.

Here the CDR3 DNA reads TGCGCCAGCAGCCTTAGGACTAGCGGGTCTAATGAGCAGTTCTTC. This encodes CASSLRTSGSNEQFF. V usage is TRBV5-1 and J usage is TRBJ2-1; TRBD2 agrees at 11 bases. This CDR3 is built from 15 residues. Trimming removed 4 bases from V and 7 bases from J; junction bases left unmatched: 7. The germline gives CDR1 SGHRS, CDR2 YFSETQ.